This passage covers 4 T cell receptor beta chains from one sample sequenced in a study of OX40 agonist ivuxolimab in advanced cancers. The data were produced by immunoSEQ multiplex PCR, yet TCRdb's version contains in-frame clones alone and is incomplete. The data contain about 33,000 clones, 89% of them seen just once; the ten biggest clones take up 0.8% to 1%. Sequencing was performed on CD4+ or CD8+ T cells sorted from blood, taken in a trial of the OX40 agonist ivuxolimab. Receptors originate from an adult with an advanced solid tumor such as melanoma, head and neck, liver or kidney cancer.

The chain employs TRBV11-2 and TRBJ2-7, with 9 bases lining up with TRBD2. Germline trimming cut 0 bases from V and 0 bases from J; bases unmatched to any gene: 9. Per germline, CDR1 SGHAT and CDR2 FQNNGV. The CDR3 runs to 18 residues. This CDR3 reads CASSLEGSGGRSSYEQYF. The CDR3 nucleotides read TGTGCCAGCAGCTTAGAAGGTAGCGGGGGCCGAAGCTCCTACGAGCAGTACTTC.

The gene calls are TRBV5-1 and TRBJ2-1; 8 bases are a match to TRBD2. J was trimmed by 4 bases and V by 0 bases; bases with no gene match: 6. The CDR3 is 16 amino acids. Germline V gene data show CDR1 as SGHRS and CDR2 as YFSETQ. CDR3 protein: CASSLAGTREYNEQFF. CDR3 in DNA: TGCGCCAGCAGCTTGGCCGGGACTAGGGAATACAATGAGCAGTTCTTC.

The rearrangement joins TRBV5-1 to TRBJ2-5; 11 nucleotides align to TRBD2. With V trimmed by 0 bases and J by 4 bases, 5 bases remained unmatched. The CDR3 loop spans 16 amino acids. The V gene's germline CDR1 is SGHRS and CDR2 YFSETQ. The CDR3 DNA reads as TGCGCCAGCAGCTTGGCCGGACTAGCGGGTTCAGAGACCCAGTACTTC. It yields the protein CASSLAGLAGSETQYF.

The J gene is TRBJ2-3, the V gene TRBV12-5; TRBD2 matches at 8 bases. Unmatched junction bases numbered 9, after V lost 6 bases and J lost 4 bases. The CDR3 spans 15 residues. The germline gives CDR1 LGHNT, CDR2 FRNRAP. The CDR3 reads CASGRGLEGADTQYF. For the CDR3, the DNA is TGTGCTAGTGGCCGGGGACTAGAAGGCGCAGATACGCAGTATTTT.